This TCR beta chain appears in the sequencing data of a study of cytomegalovirus exposure and HLA in healthy donors. Germline V gene data show CDR1 as KGHSH and CDR2 as LQKENI. The CDR3 has 16 residues. V lost 6 bases to trimming and J lost 0 bases, with 17 bases between them. These donors counted as nominally healthy when sampled, but unrecorded immune exposures were likely. Study observations and caveats: Presence/absence analysis assumed near-uniform sequencing depth across donors. Prior analysis indicated that the majority of TCR beta V segments exhibited productivity approximately 87% or approximately 30% of the time.

The PCR made use of 60 Vbeta and 13 Jbeta primers. Assay used: immunoSEQ multiplex PCR; TCRdb lists only in-frame clones, some missing. Seen here are under 200,000 clones, around nine tenths observed once, and the top ten hold 0.65% to 0.9%. Details on this clone: Its cognate antigen is unknown.

This sequence joins TRBV18 and TRBJ1-1; D remains ambiguous. The sequenced sample consisted of PBMCs. This receptor was obtained from a woman younger than 45 in good health and CMV-seronegative. The CDR3 bases are TGTGCCAGCTCCACGGCGGGCCTACCCATGAACACTGAAGCTTTCTTT. It is translated as CASSTAGLPMNTEAFF.